This record covers a single T cell receptor beta chain. As yet, its antigen is unknown. Researchers took RNA transcripts and amplified the TCR beta CDR3 regions from them. A first-round RT-PCR of the TCR CDR3 used the HTBI primer set. TCRdb analysed the multiplex PCR reads with MiXCR anew, one entry per CDR3 protein. The sample carries roughly 710,000 distinct CDR3 sequences, 30% to 40% recorded once. This sample was included in a study of T cells in Graves' hyperthyroidism and ophthalmopathy. The study, taken as a whole, reports: The majority of expanded thyroid clonotypes above 0.001 also appeared in blood. Ophthalmopathy was separated from stable hyperthyroidism by a 13 V-J model.

Exclusion of a patient resulted from uncontrolled infection, other autoimmune disease, pregnancy or lactation. The source of the PBMCs was about 10 ml of fresh peripheral blood. The sample comprised blood. The source of this sequence is a woman aged 35 to 49 with Graves' hyperthyroidism.

The CDR3 sequence is CATSDPGGSTDTQYF. CDR3 in DNA: TGTGCCACCAGTGACCCAGGGGGTAGCACAGATACGCAGTATTTT. This chain connects TRBV24-1 to TRBJ2-3, with 7 bases fitting TRBD1. Germline CDR1 is KGHDR and CDR2 is SFDVKD. The CDR3 contains 15 residues. Unmatched junction bases numbered 3, after V lost 4 bases and J lost 0 bases.